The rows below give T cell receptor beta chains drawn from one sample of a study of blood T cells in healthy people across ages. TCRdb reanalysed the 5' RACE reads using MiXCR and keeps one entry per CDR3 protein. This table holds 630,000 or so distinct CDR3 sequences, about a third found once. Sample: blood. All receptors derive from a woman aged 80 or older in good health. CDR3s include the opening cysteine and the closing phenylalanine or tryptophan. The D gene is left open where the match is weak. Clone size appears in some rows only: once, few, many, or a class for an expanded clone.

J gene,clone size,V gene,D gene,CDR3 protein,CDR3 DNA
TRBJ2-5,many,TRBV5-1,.,CASSLAYAGETQYF,TGCGCCAGCAGCTTGGCTTACGCGGGGGAGACCCAGTACTTC
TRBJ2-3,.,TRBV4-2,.,CASSQEGGADTQYF,TGTGCCAGCAGTCAAGAGGGGGGCGCAGATACGCAGTATTTT
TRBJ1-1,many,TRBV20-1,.,CSARDLYRSTTEAFF,TGCAGTGCTAGAGATCTCTACAGAAGCACCACTGAAGCTTTCTTT
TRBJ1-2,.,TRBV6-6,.,CASSTDSLGYTF,TGTGCCAGCAGTACCGACAGTTTAGGCTACACCTTC
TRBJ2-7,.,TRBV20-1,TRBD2,CSARTGTSDNEQYF,TGCAGTGCTAGAACCGGGACTAGCGACAATGAGCAGTACTTC
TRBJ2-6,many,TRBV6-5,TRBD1,CASRQAGGSGANVLTF,TGTGCCAGCAGACAAGCAGGGGGATCTGGGGCCAACGTCCTGACTTTC
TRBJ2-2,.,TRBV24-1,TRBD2,CATSDRGGTGELFF,TGTGCCACCAGTGACCGCGGGGGGACCGGGGAGCTGTTTTTT
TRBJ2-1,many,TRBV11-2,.,CASSIQGIAYNEQFF,TGTGCCAGCAGCATCCAGGGTATCGCCTACAATGAGCAGTTCTTC
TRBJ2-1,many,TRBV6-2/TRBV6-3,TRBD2,CASSSGTYNEQFF,TGTGCCAGCAGTAGCGGGACCTACAATGAGCAGTTCTTC
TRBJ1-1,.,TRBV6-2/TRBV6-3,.,CASRPDRVGTEAFF,TGTGCCAGCAGACCGGACCGGGTCGGGACTGAAGCTTTCTTT
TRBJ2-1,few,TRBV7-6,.,CASSVETRGITYNEQFF,TGTGCCAGCAGCGTAGAAACGAGGGGGATCACCTACAATGAGCAGTTCTTC
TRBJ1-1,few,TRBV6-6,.,CASSYVSSSTEAFF,TGTGCCAGCAGTTACGTATCCAGTAGCACTGAAGCTTTCTTT
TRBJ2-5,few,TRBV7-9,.,CASSLPSVQETQYF,TGTGCCAGCAGCTTACCTAGCGTGCAAGAGACCCAGTACTTC
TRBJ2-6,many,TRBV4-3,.,CASSQAAGGTGANVLTF,TGCGCCAGCAGCCAAGCTGCAGGGGGGACTGGGGCCAACGTCCTGACTTTC
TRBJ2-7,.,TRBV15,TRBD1,CATGQGRSYEQYF,TGTGCCACCGGACAGGGTCGATCCTACGAGCAGTACTTC
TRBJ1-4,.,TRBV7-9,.,CASSLASGRLLFF,TGTGCCAGCAGCTTAGCTTCAGGGCGTCTACTGTTTTTT
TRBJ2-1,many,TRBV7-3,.,CASSPQVAGTYNEQFF,TGTGCCAGCAGCCCTCAGGTGGCAGGGACCTACAATGAGCAGTTCTTC
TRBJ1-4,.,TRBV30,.,CAWRWGGRSEKLFF,TGTGCCTGGAGGTGGGGGGGCCGTAGTGAAAAACTGTTTTTT
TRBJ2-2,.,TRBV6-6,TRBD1,CASRKDRANTGELFF,TGTGCCAGCAGAAAAGACAGGGCGAACACCGGGGAGCTGTTTTTT
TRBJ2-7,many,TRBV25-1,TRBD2,CASTVGGRYEQYF,TGTGCCAGCACCGTGGGGGGGAGGTACGAGCAGTACTTC
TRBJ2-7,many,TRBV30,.,CAWTFGDTSYEQYF,TGTGCCTGGACCTTTGGGGACACGTCCTACGAGCAGTACTTC
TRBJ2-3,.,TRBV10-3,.,CATSGVSTDTQYF,TGTGCCACCTCTGGGGTCAGTACAGATACGCAGTATTTT
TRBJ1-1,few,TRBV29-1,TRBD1,CSVDLSGTGTEAFF,TGCAGCGTTGATCTAAGTGGGACAGGGACTGAAGCTTTCTTT
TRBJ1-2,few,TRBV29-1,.,CSVEITPWEGYTF,TGCAGCGTTGAAATAACGCCTTGGGAGGGCTACACCTTC
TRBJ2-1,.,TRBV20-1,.,CSARAPGVARNEQFF,TGCAGTGCTAGAGCTCCGGGGGTAGCTCGGAATGAGCAGTTCTTC
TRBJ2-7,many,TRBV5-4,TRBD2,CASSLTRGLAGGEQYF,TGTGCCAGCAGCTTGACCCGCGGACTAGCGGGGGGTGAGCAGTACTTC
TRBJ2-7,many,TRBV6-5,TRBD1,CASSYTGRQGNEQYF,TGTGCCAGCAGTTACACCGGAAGACAGGGTAACGAGCAGTACTTC
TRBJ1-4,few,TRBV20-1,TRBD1,CSATTGGGEKLFF,TGCAGTGCCACGACAGGGGGAGGTGAAAAACTGTTTTTT
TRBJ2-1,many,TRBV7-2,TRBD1,CASSQLGVPGQEYNEQFF,TGTGCCAGCAGCCAATTAGGAGTACCGGGACAGGAGTACAATGAGCAGTTCTTC
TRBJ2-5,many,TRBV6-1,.,CASTEGGTRSRTQYF,TGTGCCAGCACCGAGGGTGGGACCCGCTCTCGGACCCAGTACTTC
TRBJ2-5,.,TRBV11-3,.,CASSLVLVKTQYF,TGTGCCAGCAGCTTAGTGTTGGTCAAGACCCAGTACTTC
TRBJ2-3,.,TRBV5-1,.,CASSLGTETSTDTQYF,TGCGCCAGCAGCTTGGGGACAGAAACTAGCACAGATACGCAGTATTTT
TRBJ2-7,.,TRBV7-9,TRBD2,CASSRTAGGTNEQYF,TGTGCCAGCAGCAGAACAGCGGGAGGCACTAACGAGCAGTACTTC
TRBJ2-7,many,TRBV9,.,CASSKRRFSYEQYF,TGTGCCAGCAGCAAAAGACGGTTCTCCTACGAGCAGTACTTC
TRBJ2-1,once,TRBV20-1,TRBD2,CSAQGLAENYNEQFF,TGCAGTGCTCAAGGACTAGCGGAAAACTACAATGAGCAGTTCTTC
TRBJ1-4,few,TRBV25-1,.,CASSPSDRLNEKLFF,TGTGCCAGCAGTCCAAGCGACAGACTTAATGAAAAACTGTTTTTT
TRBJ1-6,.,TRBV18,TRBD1,CASSPLDRVFNSPLHF,TGTGCCAGCTCTCCCCTGGACAGGGTATTTAATTCACCCCTCCACTTT
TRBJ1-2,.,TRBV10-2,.,CASSGTGIDPNYGYTF,TGCGCCAGCAGTGGGACGGGGATCGACCCTAACTATGGCTACACCTTC
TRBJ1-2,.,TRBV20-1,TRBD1,CSARETGLLVYGYTF,TGCAGTGCTAGAGAGACAGGGCTACTAGTCTATGGCTACACCTTC
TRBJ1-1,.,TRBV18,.,CASSPPFGQTNTEAFF,TGTGCCAGCTCACCACCTTTCGGACAGACTAACACTGAAGCTTTCTTT
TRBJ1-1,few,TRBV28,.,CASSLAGLATEAFF,TGTGCCAGCAGTTTGGCGGGGCTCGCCACTGAAGCTTTCTTT
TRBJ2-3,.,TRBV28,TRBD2,CACSLGGLGSGGYFSTDTQYF,TGTGCCTGCAGTTTAGGGGGGTTGGGTAGCGGGGGGTATTTTAGCACAGATACGCAGTATTTT
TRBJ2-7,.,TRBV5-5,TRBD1,CASSRQGDRSNEQYF,TGTGCCAGCAGCCGTCAGGGGGATCGGAGCAATGAGCAGTACTTC
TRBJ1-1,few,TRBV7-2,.,CASSYRRTEAFF,TGTGCCAGCAGCTATCGACGGACTGAAGCTTTCTTT
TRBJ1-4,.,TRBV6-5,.,CASSYGGRNEKLFF,TGTGCCAGCAGTTACGGGGGACGTAATGAAAAACTGTTTTTT
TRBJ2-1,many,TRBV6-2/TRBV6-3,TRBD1,CASSYPPGQGYHEQFF,TGTGCCAGCAGTTACCCACCGGGACAGGGTTACCATGAGCAGTTCTTC
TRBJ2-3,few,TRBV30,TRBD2,CAWSVPSGGAKDTQYF,TGTGCCTGGAGTGTACCCAGCGGGGGGGCCAAAGATACGCAGTATTTT
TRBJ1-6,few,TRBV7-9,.,CASSRLQGSYNSPLHF,TGTGCCAGCAGCCGCTTACAGGGTTCCTATAATTCACCCCTCCACTTT
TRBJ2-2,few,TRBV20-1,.,CSASRKTNTGELFF,TGCAGTGCTAGCCGGAAAACGAACACCGGGGAGCTGTTTTTT
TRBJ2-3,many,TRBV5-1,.,CASSSDSITDTQYF,TGCGCCAGCAGCTCGGACAGTATTACAGATACGCAGTATTTT
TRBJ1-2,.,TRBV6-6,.,CASTRERGNYGYTF,TGTGCCAGCACCCGCGAGAGGGGCAACTATGGCTACACCTTC
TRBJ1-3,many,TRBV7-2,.,CASSLLNTIYF,TGTGCCAGCAGCTTACTCAACACCATATATTTT
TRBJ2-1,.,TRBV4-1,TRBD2,CASSPGLARSSYNEQFF,TGCGCCAGCAGCCCTGGACTAGCGCGAAGCTCCTACAATGAGCAGTTCTTC
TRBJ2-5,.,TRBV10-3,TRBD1,CAISETGGGETQYF,TGTGCCATCAGTGAGACAGGGGGCGGAGAGACCCAGTACTTC
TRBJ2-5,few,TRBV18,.,CASSPPGYNEQYF,TGTGCCAGCTCACCACCAGGTTACAATGAGCAGTACTTC
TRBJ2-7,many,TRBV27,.,CAVLGGTEFSEQYF,TGTGCCGTTTTGGGCGGGACAGAGTTCTCCGAGCAGTACTTC
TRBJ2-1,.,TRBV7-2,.,CVSSRATSGGSYNEQFF,TGTGTCAGCAGCCGCGCGACGAGCGGCGGCTCCTACAATGAGCAGTTCTTC
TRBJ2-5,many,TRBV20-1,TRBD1,CSAPRQGETQYF,TGCAGTGCTCCACGACAGGGAGAGACCCAGTACTTC
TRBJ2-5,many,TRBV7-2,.,CASSLGYGTQYF,TGTGCCAGCAGCTTAGGGTATGGGACCCAGTACTTC